Sequencing of this T cell receptor beta chain was carried out in a study of technical replicates of blood from four donors (TCRdb year 2017). The library was produced with the immunoSEQ multiplex PCR assay. This immuneACCESS table, as held by TCRdb, lists in-frame sequences with V and J called but not all clones. Of the missing ones, under half trace to an unresolved V gene in checked studies; the others have no known cause. The sample data list 44,000 or so clones, and approximately 90% of these were observed just once. Clones ranked in the top ten supply around 4% of the sample. Including cysteine and phenylalanine, the CDR3 has 16 amino acids. Here the CDR3 DNA is all that survives: 48 bases in frame from base 1. The germline V gene sets CDR1 to LGHNA and CDR2 to YNFKEQ. V is pruned by 1 base and J by 2 bases, leaving 5 bases of the junction without a gene match. A note on this clone: What antigen it recognizes has not been identified. Base qualities are not provided; no much larger clone lies one nucleotide away.

Sequencing input: PBMCs. The receptor comes from a human donor in good health. Some clones in this sample may be carry-over from other donors' samples. The chain is encoded by TRBV4-2 joined to TRBJ2-5; 9 of the junction bases match TRBD2. The bases are TGTGCCAGCAGCCAAGGAGCGGGGGGCCCTCAAGAGACCCAGTACTTC. Its translation reads: CASSQGAGGPQETQYF.